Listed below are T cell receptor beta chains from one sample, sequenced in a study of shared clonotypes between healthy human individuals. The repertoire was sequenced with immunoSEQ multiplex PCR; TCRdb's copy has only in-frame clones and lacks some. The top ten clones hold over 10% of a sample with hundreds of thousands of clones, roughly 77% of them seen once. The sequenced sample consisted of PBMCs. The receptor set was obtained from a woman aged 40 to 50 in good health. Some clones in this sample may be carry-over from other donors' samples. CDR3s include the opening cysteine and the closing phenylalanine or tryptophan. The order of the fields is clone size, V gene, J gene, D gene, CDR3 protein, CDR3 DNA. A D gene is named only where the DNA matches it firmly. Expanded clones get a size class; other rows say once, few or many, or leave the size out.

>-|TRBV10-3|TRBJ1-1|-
CATRAQWPEAFF
TGTGCCACCCGAGCACAGTGGCCTGAAGCTTTCTTT
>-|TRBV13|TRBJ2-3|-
CASSPRPTDTQYF
TGTGCCAGCAGCCCGAGACCCACAGATACGCAGTATTTT
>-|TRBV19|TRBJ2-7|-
CASSINLWQVFQYF
TGTGCCAGTAGTATTAATCTTTGGCAGGTATTCCAATACTTC
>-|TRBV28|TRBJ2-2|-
CASSFLGFGELFF
TGTGCCAGCAGTTTTTTAGGTTTCGGGGAGCTGTTTTTT
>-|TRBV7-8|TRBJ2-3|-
CASSSRTEGTDTQYF
TGTGCCAGCAGCTCCCGGACAGAAGGGACAGATACGCAGTATTTT
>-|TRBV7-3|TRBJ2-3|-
CASSFSPSVGTDTQYF
TGTGCCAGCAGCTTCAGCCCTAGCGTAGGCACAGATACGCAGTATTTT
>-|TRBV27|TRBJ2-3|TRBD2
CASSFGRVDTQYF
TGTGCCAGCAGTTTCGGGAGGGTGGATACGCAGTATTTT
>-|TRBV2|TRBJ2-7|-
CASTSLGAVSSYEQYF
TGTGCCAGCACCAGCCTGGGGGCGGTCAGCTCCTACGAGCAGTACTTC
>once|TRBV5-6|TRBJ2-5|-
CASSLSSWETQYF
TGTGCCAGCAGCTTGAGTTCGTGGGAGACCCAGTACTTC
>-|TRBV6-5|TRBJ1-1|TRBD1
CASSYRQGSEAFF
TGTGCCAGCAGTTACCGACAGGGGTCTGAAGCTTTCTTT
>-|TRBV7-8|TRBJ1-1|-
CASSFQGFQSLSYTEAFF
TGTGCCAGCAGCTTTCAGGGCTTTCAGTCCCTATCCTACACTGAAGCTTTCTTT
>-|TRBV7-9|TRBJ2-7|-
CASTKDGPYEQYF
TGTGCCAGCACGAAAGACGGACCCTACGAGCAGTACTTC
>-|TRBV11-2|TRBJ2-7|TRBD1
CASSQDRGVGEQYF
TGTGCCAGCAGCCAGGACAGGGGGGTTGGCGAGCAGTACTTC
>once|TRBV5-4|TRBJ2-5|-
CASSLGQQETQYF
TGTGCCAGCAGCTTGGGCCAGCAAGAGACCCAGTACTTC
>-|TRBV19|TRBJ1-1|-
CASLPGRNTEAFF
TGTGCCAGTCTACCGGGGCGAAACACTGAAGCTTTCTTT
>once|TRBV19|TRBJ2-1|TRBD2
CASSPGLRLAGTNNEQFF
TGTGCCAGTAGTCCGGGACTGAGACTAGCGGGGACCAACAATGAGCAGTTCTTC
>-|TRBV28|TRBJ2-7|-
CASHDRREQYF
TGTGCCAGCCATGACAGGCGCGAGCAGTACTTC
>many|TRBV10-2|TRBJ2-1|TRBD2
CASRTSGSLGGQFF
TGCGCCAGCAGGACTAGCGGGTCACTCGGAGGGCAGTTCTTC
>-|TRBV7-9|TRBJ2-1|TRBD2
CASREQGASGPNEQFF
TGTGCCAGCAGGGAACAAGGAGCTAGCGGACCAAATGAGCAGTTCTTC
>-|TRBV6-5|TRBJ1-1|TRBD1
CATGVVTEAFF
TGTGCTACAGGGGTTGTAACTGAAGCTTTCTTT
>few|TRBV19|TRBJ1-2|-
CASSKGLLHGYTF
TGTGCCAGTAGTAAGGGATTACTCCATGGCTACACCTTC
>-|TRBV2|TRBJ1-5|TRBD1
CASSAGGDQPQHF
TGTGCCAGCAGCGCAGGGGGCGATCAGCCCCAGCATTTT
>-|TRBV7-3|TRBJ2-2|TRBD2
CASSLLLAGVPGELFF
TGTGCCAGCAGCTTATTACTAGCGGGAGTTCCCGGGGAGCTGTTTTTT
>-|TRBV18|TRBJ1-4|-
CASRLDFFNEKLFF
TGTGCCAGCCGGTTGGACTTCTTTAATGAAAAACTGTTTTTT
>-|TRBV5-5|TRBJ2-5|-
CASSLAVLEETQYF
TGTGCCAGCAGCTTGGCGGTTTTGGAAGAGACCCAGTACTTC
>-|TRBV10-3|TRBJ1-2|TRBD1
CAISDRQGAEGYTF
TGTGCCATCAGTGATAGGCAGGGGGCGGAAGGCTACACCTTC
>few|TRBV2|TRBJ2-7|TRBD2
CASSEVAGVGYEQYF
TGTGCCAGCAGTGAAGTAGCGGGAGTGGGCTACGAGCAGTACTTC
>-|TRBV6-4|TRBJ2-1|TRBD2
CASSDGAGGPGEQFF
TGTGCCAGCAGTGACGGGGCGGGAGGGCCGGGTGAGCAGTTCTTC
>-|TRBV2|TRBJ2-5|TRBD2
CASSELTGGGTQYF
TGTGCCAGCAGTGAATTGACGGGAGGGGGGACCCAGTACTTC
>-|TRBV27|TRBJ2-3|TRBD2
CASSTPSGRVLDTQYF
TGTGCCAGCAGTACTCCTAGCGGGAGGGTCCTGGATACGCAGTATTTT
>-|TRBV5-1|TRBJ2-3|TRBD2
CASSEIAGFTDTQYF
TGCGCCAGCAGTGAGATAGCGGGCTTCACAGATACGCAGTATTTT
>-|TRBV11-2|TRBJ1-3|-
CASSLAAQSSGNTIYF
TGTGCCAGCAGCTTAGCAGCACAGAGCTCTGGAAACACCATATATTTT
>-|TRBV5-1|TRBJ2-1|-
CASSLELTTNEQFF
TGCGCCAGCAGCTTGGAACTCACCACCAATGAGCAGTTCTTC
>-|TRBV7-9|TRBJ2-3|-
CASSPLGSRQSTDTQYF
TGTGCCAGCAGCCCCTTAGGCAGCCGGCAAAGCACAGATACGCAGTATTTT
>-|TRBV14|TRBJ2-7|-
CASSPGRYNEQYF
TGTGCCAGCAGCCCCGGGAGATACAACGAGCAGTACTTC
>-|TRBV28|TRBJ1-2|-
CASSFAGDYGYTF
TGTGCCAGCAGTTTCGCGGGGGACTATGGCTACACCTTC
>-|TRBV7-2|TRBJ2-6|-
CASSLTVSWANVLTF
TGTGCCAGCAGCTTAACTGTCTCTTGGGCCAACGTCCTGACTTTC
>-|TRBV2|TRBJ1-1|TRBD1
CASTQGGDRGLAFF
TGTGCCAGCACCCAAGGGGGGGACAGGGGATTGGCTTTCTTT
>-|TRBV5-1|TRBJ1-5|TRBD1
CASSPSGGANQPQHF
TGCGCCAGCAGCCCTTCAGGGGGGGCCAATCAGCCCCAGCATTTT
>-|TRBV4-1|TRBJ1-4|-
CASSQVSGRTSEKLFF
TGCGCCAGCAGCCAAGTCTCGGGACGGACTAGTGAAAAACTGTTTTTT
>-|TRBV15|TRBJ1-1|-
CATSREAENTEAFF
TGTGCCACCAGCAGAGAGGCGGAAAACACTGAAGCTTTCTTT
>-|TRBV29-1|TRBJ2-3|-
CSVQAGVGDTQYF
TGCAGCGTCCAGGCAGGGGTCGGTGATACGCAGTATTTT
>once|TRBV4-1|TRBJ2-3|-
CASSQVPRGLAGGDTQYF
TGCGCCAGCAGCCAAGTCCCGAGGGGGCTAGCGGGCGGAGATACGCAGTATTTT
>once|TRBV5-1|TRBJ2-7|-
CASKPDSYGGLLRSSYEQYF
TGCGCCAGCAAACCCGATTCGTATGGCGGGCTCTTAAGGAGCTCCTACGAGCAGTACTTC
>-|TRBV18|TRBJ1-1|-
CASSPNPDRNTEAFF
TGTGCCAGCTCACCCAACCCCGACAGGAACACTGAAGCTTTCTTT
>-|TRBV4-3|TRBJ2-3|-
CASSQDLMRKGGVPDTQYF
TGCGCCAGCAGCCAAGATTTGATGCGGAAGGGGGGGGTGCCCGATACGCAGTATTTT
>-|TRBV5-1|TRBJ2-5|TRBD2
CASSLVGGRGETQYF
TGCGCCAGCAGCTTGGTAGGCGGGAGAGGAGAGACCCAGTACTTC
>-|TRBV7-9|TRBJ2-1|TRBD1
CASSSRPGQGNEQFF
TGTGCCAGCAGCTCACGTCCGGGACAGGGCAATGAGCAGTTCTTC
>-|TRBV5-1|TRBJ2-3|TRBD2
CASSLRLAGVSDTQYF
TGCGCCAGCAGCTTGAGGCTAGCGGGAGTATCAGATACGCAGTATTTT
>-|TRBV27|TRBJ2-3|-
CASSPTGLTDTQYF
TGTGCCAGCAGTCCGACAGGACTCACAGATACGCAGTATTTT
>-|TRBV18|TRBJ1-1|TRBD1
CASSPRQGVNTEAFF
TGTGCCAGCTCACCACGACAGGGCGTGAACACTGAAGCTTTCTTT
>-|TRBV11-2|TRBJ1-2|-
CASSFNFYGQANYGYTF
TGTGCCAGCAGCTTTAATTTTTATGGACAAGCTAACTATGGCTACACCTTC